This entry is about one T cell receptor beta chain. Its antigen is unidentified. V was trimmed by 4 bases and J by 3 bases, leaving 1 base between them. CDR1 is MGHRA, CDR2 YSYEKL, per germline. The CDR3 runs to 11 residues. The entry originates in a study of T cell responses to AZD1222 COVID-19 vaccine. General study findings and limits: Baseline antibody screening turned up just six seropositive AZD1222 recipients. Researchers took repertoire samples only after the peak T cell response had come.

Assay used: immunoSEQ multiplex PCR; TCRdb lists only in-frame clones, some missing. The sample lists approximately 130,000 clones; 84% were seen once. The genes are TRBV4-1 and TRBJ2-1; no firm D call. The TCR comes from an adult who received the AZD1222 COVID-19 vaccine. Material: peripheral blood, obtained 28 days after the second AZD1222 dose. Written as DNA, the CDR3 is TGCGCCAGCAGCCTCTACAATGAGCAGTTCTTC. This translates into CASSLYNEQFF.